The present entry profiles one T cell receptor (beta chain) with its context. Germline lookup yields CDR1 SEHNR and CDR2 FQNEAQ (reference sequence). With 5 bases removed from V and 0 bases from J, the gap between germline ends came to 8 bases. This CDR3 has 14 residues. Per the authors' pipeline: How many nucleated cells were present was estimated from reference gene primer amplification. Sequencing used immunoSEQ multiplex PCR; TCRdb keeps in-frame clones, though not all of them. V, J and clone size reflect that table, while D and trimming were determined from the DNA. The sample contains about 150,000 clones, 65% to 90% of which appear only once. The sample originates from a study of blood T cell repertoires in COVID-19. Study details: The samples span acute and convalescent COVID-19 from the United States, Italy and Spain. The analysed material was cDNA or gDNA that came from T cells, B-cell-depleted T cells, or PBMCs.

The V gene is TRBV7-9, the J gene TRBJ2-4; perhaps TRBD1 as D (6 bases). The receptor's source is a woman between 45 and 60 years old in a cohort sampled during active or convalescent COVID-19. The source material was peripheral blood. CDR3 in DNA: TGTGCCAGCAGCATCAGGGGAGCCAAAAACATTCAGTACTTC. It encodes CASSIRGAKNIQYF.